This passage covers 24 T cell receptor beta chains from one sample sequenced in a study of CD8 T cells in Susac syndrome. RNA, at about 0.45 to 1 ug, was reverse transcribed with random hexamers. TCRdb passed the immunoSEQ multiplex PCR reads through MiXCR, listing each CDR3 protein once. Among approximately 22,000 distinct CDR3 sequences, 85% to 95% were seen once, and the ten largest hold about 0.29%. The sequenced material came from CD8+ T cells from PBMCs. These receptor sequences come from a human donor in good health.

The chain carries TRBV2 and TRBJ1-1, with 11 nucleotides matching TRBD1. Germline assignment: CDR1 SNHLY and CDR2 FYNNEI. Unmatched junction bases numbered 5, after V lost 5 bases and J lost 0 bases. The length of the CDR3 is 16 residues. The CDR3 spells CASSRTGGTMNTEAFF. CDR3 coding DNA: TGTGCCAGCAGTAGGACAGGGGGCACTATGAACACTGAAGCTTTCTTT.

This chain connects TRBV6-6 to TRBJ1-6; D unclear. The CDR3 has 16 amino acids. CDR1 is MNHNY, CDR2 SVGAGI, per germline (reference sequence). Trimming left V 9 bases short and J 0 bases short, with 15 bases between. CDR3 bases: TGTGCCAGTCTTCAGGACGGAGCCTCCTATAATTCACCCCTCCACTTT. Translating it yields CASLQDGASYNSPLHF.

CDR3 amino acids: CSVGGGFNYGYTF. CDR3 bases: TGCAGCGTTGGAGGGGGGTTTAACTATGGCTACACCTTC. This chain connects TRBV29-1 to TRBJ1-2; a possible D gene is TRBD1 (6 bases). V lost 4 bases to trimming and J lost 1 base, with 10 bases between them. The CDR3 runs 13 residues. Germline V gives CDR1 SQVTM, CDR2 ANQGSEA.

The sample holds one count of this clonotype. The chain recombines TRBV7-8 with TRBJ2-7, with 7 nucleotides matching TRBD2. V lost 0 bases and J lost 5; bases outside the gene matches: 10. The germline gives CDR1 SGHVS, CDR2 FQNEAQ. CDR3 length equals 16 residues. The CDR3 sequence: CASSLALGLRGDEQYF. For the CDR3, the DNA is TGTGCCAGCAGCTTAGCGCTGGGACTACGAGGGGACGAGCAGTACTTC.

The DNA of the CDR3 is TGTGCCAGCAGCGGAAGACACGGAGAGAATTCACCCCTCCACTTT. This codes for CASSGRHGENSPLHF. The chain is built from TRBV5-5 and TRBJ1-6; D not resolved. The CDR3 consists of 15 residues. Looked up from germline, CDR1 is SGHKS and CDR2 is YYEKEE (reference sequence). The V end was cut by 4 bases, the J end by 7 bases, with 15 bases between.

The CDR3 DNA reads as TGTGCCAGCAGCCTTCAGACGGGGACGGCGAATAACTATGGCTACACCTTC. Translated: CASSLQTGTANNYGYTF. The chain couples TRBV7-9 to TRBJ1-2, with D tentatively TRBD1 (5 bases). The CDR3 has 17 residues. V was shortened by 5 bases and J by 1 base, with 20 bases between the two germline ends. CDR1 and CDR2 from the germline V gene are SEHNR and FQNEAQ (reference sequence).

Only a few counts were recorded for this clonotype. The V and J genes are TRBV13 and TRBJ2-1, with D hard to call. The CDR3 spans 13 residues. Germline loops: CDR1 PRHDT, CDR2 FYEKMQ (reference sequence). The V end lost 1 base, the J end lost 4 bases, and 5 bases lay between the germline ends. The CDR3 sequence: CASSLDLYNEQFF. CDR3 coding DNA: TGTGCCAGCAGCTTAGACCTTTACAATGAGCAGTTCTTC.

The rearrangement uses TRBV10-3 and TRBJ2-2; 11 positions match TRBD2. The CDR3 is 16 amino acids. The V gene's germline CDR1 is ENHRY and CDR2 SYGVKD. Germline trimming cut 6 bases from V and 1 base from J; bases unmatched to any gene: 4. The CDR3 loop reads CAISPTSGGNTGELFF. CDR3 coding DNA: TGTGCCATCAGCCCCACTAGCGGGGGGAACACCGGGGAGCTGTTTTTT.

The chain recombines TRBV6-6 with TRBJ2-2; TRBD1 agrees at 7 bases. Losses at the gene ends were 5 bases for V and 6 bases for J; bases not matched to a gene: 12. Per germline, CDR1 MNHNY and CDR2 SVGAGI (reference sequence). The CDR3 covers 16 residues. The CDR3 DNA reads as TGTGCCAGCAGTCCTCACAGGGGAAGATTGGCCGGGGAGCTGTTTTTT. Amino acid sequence: CASSPHRGRLAGELFF.

This chain links TRBV10-3 with TRBJ2-3; no definite D call. This CDR3 has 15 residues. V was cut by 5 bases and J by 1 base, with 13 bases left in between. Germline V CDR1 and CDR2: ENHRY, SYGVKD. CDR3 bases: TGTGCCATCAGTTCCCCCGTGGGCGGCACAGATACGCAGTATTTT. The encoded protein is CAISSPVGGTDTQYF.

In regard to this clonotype: One end of the junction varies from germline; a read error may be responsible. The gene calls are TRBV4-3 and TRBJ2-1; maybe TRBD2 (7 bases). Per germline, CDR1 LGHNA and CDR2 YSLEER. This CDR3 region has 16 residues. DNA for the CDR3: TGCGCCAGCAGTCAAGGGGGGGTAAGCTCCTACAATGAGCAGTTCTTC. Protein product: CASSQGGVSSYNEQFF.

This clonotype was seen a few times. J is TRBJ1-1 and V is TRBV13; a possible D gene is TRBD1 (5 bases). CDR1 and CDR2 from the germline V gene are PRHDT and FYEKMQ (reference sequence). V was pared by 0 bases and J by 4 bases, with 12 bases between. There are 15 residues in the CDR3. The DNA of the CDR3 is TGTGCCAGCAGCTTAGGGTCGGGGGAGGCCACTGAAGCTTTCTTT. It yields the protein CASSLGSGEATEAFF.

The chain couples TRBV7-9 to TRBJ1-2; perhaps TRBD1 as D (5 bases). Per the germline V gene, CDR1 is SEHNR and CDR2 is FQNEAQ (reference sequence). The CDR3 contains 18 residues. Trimming left V 0 bases short and J 0 bases short, with 17 bases between. The chain's CDR3 is CASSLAGQGATANYGYTF. The CDR3 DNA follows: TGTGCCAGCAGCTTAGCTGGTCAGGGCGCGACTGCTAACTATGGCTACACCTTC.

This clonotype was seen a single time. CDR3 nucleotides: TGCGCCAGCAGCTTGGCCCCGGATTCAACAGATACGCAGTATTTT. It codes for CASSLAPDSTDTQYF. The chain combines TRBV5-1 with TRBJ2-3, with D uncertain. The CDR3 spans 15 residues. CDR1 SGHRS and CDR2 YFSETQ come from the germline V gene. The V and J ends lost 0 bases and 3 bases respectively, with 11 bases between them. Together with reference TRBV5-1 and TRBJ2-3, the CDR3 gives the full variable domain: KAGVTQTPRYLIKTRGQQVTLSCSPISGHRSVSWYQQTPGQGLQFLFEYFSETQRNKGNFPGRFSGRQFSNSRSEMNVSTLELGDSALYLCASSLAPDSTDTQYFGPGTRLTVL.

The gene calls are TRBV4-1 and TRBJ2-7; possibly TRBD1 or TRBD2 for D (5 bases each). Germline V lookup: CDR1 MGHRA, CDR2 YSYEKL. The CDR3 has 15 amino acids. V was clipped by 4 bases and J by 3 bases, with 16 bases between them. This CDR3 is CASSRGSGAIYEQYF. CDR3 sequence (DNA): TGCGCCAGCAGCCGAGGCTCCGGGGCCATCTACGAGCAGTACTTC.

The J gene is TRBJ1-2, the V gene TRBV7-2; 8 bases line up with TRBD1. Germline-derived CDR1 and CDR2 are SGHTA and FQGNSA. There are 14 residues in the CDR3. The ends lost 3 bases at V and 5 bases at J; junction bases unmatched: 5. The CDR3 DNA is TGTGCCAGCAGCTTGTCGGACAGGGCGTATGGCTACACCTTC. It yields the protein CASSLSDRAYGYTF.

The rearrangement uses TRBV7-2 and TRBJ1-4, with 7 bases fitting TRBD1. The J segment lost 6 bases and the V segment lost 5 bases, leaving 9 bases of the junction unmatched. In germline, CDR1 is SGHTA, CDR2 FQGNSA. This CDR3 is built from 15 residues. The CDR3 loop is CASSDGHRGDEKLFF. For the CDR3, the DNA is TGTGCCAGCAGCGACGGCCACAGGGGAGATGAAAAACTGTTTTTT.

This clonotype was counted once. This rearrangement joins TRBV27 to TRBJ1-3; D is uncertain. Trimming removed 5 bases from V and 4 bases from J, with 15 bases in between. The germline CDR1 and CDR2 sequences are MNHEY and SMNVEV (reference sequence). This CDR3 has 15 amino acids. As DNA, the CDR3 is TGTGCCAGCAGTCCTCGGGGAGGGAGGGGAAACACCATATATTTT. Encoded protein: CASSPRGGRGNTIYF.

The chain recombines TRBV9 with TRBJ2-7; TRBD2 agrees at 11 bases. With 5 bases clipped from V and 5 bases from J, the junction kept 6 bases outside the gene matches. Germline V lookup: CDR1 SGDLS, CDR2 YYNGEE. There are 14 residues in the CDR3. The CDR3 region is CASSLAGGIDEQYF. CDR3 bases: TGTGCCAGCAGTCTAGCGGGGGGAATCGACGAGCAGTACTTC.

V gene TRBV7-9 combines with J gene TRBJ1-1, with D possibly being TRBD1 (5 bases). The CDR3 consists of 17 residues. Germline values: CDR1 SEHNR, CDR2 FQNEAQ (reference sequence). V dropped 6 bases and J dropped 0 bases, with 20 bases sitting between them. CDR3 sequence: CASSRQTDSLMNTEAFF. The CDR3 DNA follows: TGTGCCAGCAGTCGGCAAACTGACAGCCTCATGAACACTGAAGCTTTCTTT.

The chain carries TRBV12-3 or TRBV12-4 and TRBJ2-7, with 14 positions matching TRBD2. Losses at the gene ends were 5 bases for V and 3 bases for J; bases not matched to a gene: 6. The CDR3 runs 16 residues. CDR3 region: CASSPGLAGGLYEQYF. The CDR3 DNA follows: TGTGCCAGCAGTCCTGGACTAGCGGGGGGACTCTACGAGCAGTACTTC.

The genes are TRBV5-1 and TRBJ2-7; D uncertain. V lost 4 bases and J lost 0, with 11 bases in between. Germline V gene data show CDR1 as SGHRS and CDR2 as YFSETQ. The CDR3 has 14 residues. Here the CDR3 reads CASSQQWDSYEQYF. CDR3 DNA: TGCGCCAGCAGCCAACAGTGGGACTCCTACGAGCAGTACTTC.

V is TRBV6-2 or TRBV6-3 and J is TRBJ2-1, with 9 bases identical to TRBD2. This CDR3 contains 15 residues. CDR1 is MNHEY and CDR2 is SVGEGT in the germline V gene. V dropped 4 bases and J dropped 4; count of bases not matched to a gene: 5. Here the CDR3 reads CASSWDSGGYNEQFF. The CDR3 region has the DNA TGTGCCAGCAGTTGGGATAGCGGGGGTTACAATGAGCAGTTCTTC.

DNA of the CDR3: TGTGCCAGCAGGACTAGCGGGGGCACAACTTACAATGAGCAGTTCTTC. This translates into CASRTSGGTTYNEQFF. V is TRBV27 and J is TRBJ2-1; 12 nucleotides align to TRBD2. V shed 6 bases, J shed 4 bases, and the junction held 7 bases outside the gene matches. CDR1 MNHEY and CDR2 SMNVEV come from the germline V gene (reference sequence). The CDR3 contains 16 residues.